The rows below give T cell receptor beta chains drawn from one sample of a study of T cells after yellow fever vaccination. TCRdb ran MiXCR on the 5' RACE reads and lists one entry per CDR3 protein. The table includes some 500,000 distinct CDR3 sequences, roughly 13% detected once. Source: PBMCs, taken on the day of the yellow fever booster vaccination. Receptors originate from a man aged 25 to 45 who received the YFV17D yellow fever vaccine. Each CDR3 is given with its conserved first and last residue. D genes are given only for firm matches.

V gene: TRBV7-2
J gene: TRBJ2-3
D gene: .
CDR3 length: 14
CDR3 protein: CASSFGYSTDTQYF

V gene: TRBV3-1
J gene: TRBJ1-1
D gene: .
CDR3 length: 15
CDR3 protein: CASSQVGAMNTEAFF

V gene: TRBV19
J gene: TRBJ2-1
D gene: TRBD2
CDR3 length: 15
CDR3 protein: CASNVREGLGFEQFF

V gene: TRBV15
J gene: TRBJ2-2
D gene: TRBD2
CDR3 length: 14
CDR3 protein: CATKAGGLTGELFF

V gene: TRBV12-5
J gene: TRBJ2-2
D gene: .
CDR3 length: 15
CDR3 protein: CASGLLEVDTGELFF

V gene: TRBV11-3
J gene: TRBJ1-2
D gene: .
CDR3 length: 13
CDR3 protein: CASSREMGYDYTF

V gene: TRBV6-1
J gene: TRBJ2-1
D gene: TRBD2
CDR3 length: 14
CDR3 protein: CASRLAGGQNEQFF

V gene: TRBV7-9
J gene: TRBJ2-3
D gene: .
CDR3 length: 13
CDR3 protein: CASSSGFTDTQYF

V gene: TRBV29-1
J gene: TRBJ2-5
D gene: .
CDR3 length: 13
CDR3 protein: CSVGYGYQETQYF

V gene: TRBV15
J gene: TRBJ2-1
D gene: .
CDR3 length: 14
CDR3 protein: CATSRKGQSNEQFF

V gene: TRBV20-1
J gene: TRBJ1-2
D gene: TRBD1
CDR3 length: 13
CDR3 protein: CSARGTGRSGYTF

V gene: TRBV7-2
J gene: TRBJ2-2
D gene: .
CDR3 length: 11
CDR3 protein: CASSLVTQLFF

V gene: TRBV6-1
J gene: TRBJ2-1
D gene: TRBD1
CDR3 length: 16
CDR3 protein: CASSPFPDRVVNEQFF

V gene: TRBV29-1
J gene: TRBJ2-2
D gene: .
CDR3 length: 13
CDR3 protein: CSMTGALLGELFF

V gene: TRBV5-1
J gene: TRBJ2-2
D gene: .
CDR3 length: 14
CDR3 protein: CASNGGGLNGELFF